The 12 T cell receptor beta chains below were found in one sample sequenced in a study of T cell repertoires in cytomegalovirus infection. TCRdb processed the reads anew with MiXCR; each CDR3 protein has one entry. The profile shows roughly 630,000 distinct CDR3 sequences, roughly 26% of them singletons. Material: CD8+ T cells from PBMCs. The receptors here all came from a human donor in good health (CMV status not recorded). Some clones in this sample may be carry-over from other donors' samples.

This clonotype appeared a few times. The V gene is TRBV4-2, the J gene TRBJ2-3; 10 bases line up with TRBD1. The V gene's germline CDR1 is LGHNA and CDR2 YNFKEQ. V lost 0 bases and J lost 0; bases outside the gene matches: 0. The CDR3 is made up of 16 amino acids. CDR3: CASSQEGQGSTDTQYF. The CDR3 DNA reads as TGTGCCAGCAGCCAAGAGGGACAGGGGAGCACAGATACGCAGTATTTT.

The chain recombines TRBV10-3 with TRBJ1-2; 7 bases are shared with TRBD1. The CDR3 runs to 12 residues. V gave up 6 bases and J gave up 6 bases; unmatched junction bases: 4. Germline CDR1 ENHRY, CDR2 SYGVKD. The CDR3 reads CAIRTGRDGYTF. CDR3 sequence (DNA): TGTGCCATCAGGACAGGGAGAGATGGCTACACCTTC.

This clonotype was found many times. This chain links TRBV12-3 or TRBV12-4 with TRBJ2-3; 10 positions agree with TRBD2. This CDR3 has 16 residues. Unmatched junction bases numbered 6, after V lost 4 bases and J lost 2 bases. CDR3 residues: CASSSHLAGATDTQYF. The CDR3 coding sequence is TGTGCCAGCAGTTCTCATCTAGCGGGGGCCACAGATACGCAGTATTTT.

Only a few counts were recorded for this clonotype. The chain has TRBV20-1 and TRBJ2-7, with TRBD1 identical over 7 bases. This CDR3 is built from 14 residues. The J segment lost 1 base and the V segment lost 5 bases, leaving 8 bases of the junction unmatched. The germline V gene has CDR1 DFQATT and CDR2 SNEGSKA (reference sequence). The DNA of the CDR3 is TGCAGTGCTGGAAGCCGGGACAGATCCTACGAGCAGTACTTC. Translated, it gives CSAGSRDRSYEQYF.

This clonotype was counted between two and nine times. V is TRBV27 and J is TRBJ1-2; unclear D gene. This CDR3 is 15 amino acids long. Looked up from germline, CDR1 is MNHEY and CDR2 is SMNVEV (reference sequence). Trimming took off 1 base at V and 2 bases at J, with 11 bases between the two ends. The CDR3 spells CASSLYGRSNYGYTF. The CDR3 nucleotides read TGTGCCAGCAGTTTATATGGCAGGTCAAACTATGGCTACACCTTC.

To note about this clonotype: A read error may produce the germline difference seen at one junction end. This chain links TRBV6-2 or TRBV6-3 with TRBJ2-4; 8 nucleotides match TRBD1. Germline V gene lookup returns CDR1 MNHEY and CDR2 SVGEGT. CDR3 size: 14 residues. CDR3 residues: CASSTDRGRVIPYF. The CDR3 region has the DNA TGTGCCAGCAGCACAGACAGGGGTCGAGTCATTCCGTACTTC.

This clonotype was observed a handful of times. The chain links TRBV6-6 to TRBJ2-1; 8 bases match TRBD2. The junction had 5 bases not matched to a gene; V was cut back by 2 bases and J by 8 bases. This CDR3 spans 14 amino acids. Germline CDR1 is MNHNY and CDR2 is SVGAGI (reference sequence). The CDR3 DNA follows: TGTGCCAGCAGTTACACGGGGGGGAGGGATGAGCAGTTCTTC. Protein sequence: CASSYTGGRDEQFF.

The rearrangement joins TRBV7-4 to TRBJ2-6; no reliable D call. Trimming removed 7 bases from V and 0 bases from J, with 13 bases in between. This CDR3 comprises 16 residues. CDR1 and CDR2 from the germline V gene are SGHVT and SQSDAQ. Written as DNA, the CDR3 is TGTGCCAGCATCACATCAAGGGTCTCTGGGGCCAACGTCCTGACTTTC. Encoded protein: CASITSRVSGANVLTF.

The V and J genes are TRBV7-9 and TRBJ1-2; D remains ambiguous. The germline V and J ends were trimmed by 4 bases and 3 bases, with 15 bases remaining between them. The CDR3 is 15 residues long. Germline CDR1 and CDR2: SEHNR and FQNEAQ (reference sequence). CDR3 residues: CASSSDRARDYGYTF. CDR3 sequence (DNA): TGTGCCAGCAGCTCAGATCGGGCGCGGGACTATGGCTACACCTTC. Variable domain in full (rest from reference TRBV7-9 and TRBJ1-2): DTGVSQNPRHKITKRGQNVTFRCDPISEHNRLYWYRQTLGQGPEFLTYFQNEAQLEKSRLLSDRFSAERPKGSFSTLEIQRTEQGDSAMYLCASSSDRARDYGYTFGSGTRLTVV.

The chain joins TRBV28 to TRBJ2-5; 13 nucleotides agree with TRBD2. CDR3 length: 14 amino acids. Germline-derived CDR1 and CDR2 are MDHEN and SYDVKM. The J segment lost 5 bases and the V segment lost 6 bases, leaving 3 bases of the junction unmatched. The CDR3 spells CASSGTSGEETQYF. The CDR3 bases are TGTGCCAGCAGCGGGACTAGCGGGGAGGAGACCCAGTACTTC.

This clonotype was observed a few times. This chain links TRBV28 with TRBJ2-1; the match to TRBD2 covers 7 bases. This CDR3 has 16 residues. V lost 5 bases, J lost 0 bases, and 7 bases stayed unmatched. Germline values: CDR1 MDHEN, CDR2 SYDVKM. CDR3: CASSPPSSGSYNEQFF. CDR3 DNA sequence: TGTGCCAGCAGTCCTCCATCTAGCGGCTCCTACAATGAGCAGTTCTTC.

The chain links TRBV4-1 to TRBJ2-5, with D unresolved. The germline V and J ends were trimmed by 1 base and 0 bases, with 6 bases remaining between them. The CDR3 has 14 residues. CDR1 is MGHRA, CDR2 YSYEKL, per germline. CDR3 nucleotide sequence: TGCGCCAGCAGCCAAGTGAGCTACCAAGAGACCCAGTACTTC. It codes for CASSQVSYQETQYF.